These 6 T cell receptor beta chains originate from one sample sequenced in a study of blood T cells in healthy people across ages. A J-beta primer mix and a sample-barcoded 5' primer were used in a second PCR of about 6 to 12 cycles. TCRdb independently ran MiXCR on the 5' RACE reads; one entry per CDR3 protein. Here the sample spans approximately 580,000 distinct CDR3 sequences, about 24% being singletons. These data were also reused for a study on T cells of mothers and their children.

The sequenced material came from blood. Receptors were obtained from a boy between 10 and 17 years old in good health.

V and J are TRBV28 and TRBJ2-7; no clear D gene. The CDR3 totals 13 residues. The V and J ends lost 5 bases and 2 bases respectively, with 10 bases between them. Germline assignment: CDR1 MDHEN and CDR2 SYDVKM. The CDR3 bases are TGTGCCAGCAGTCTCCTTTTCGCCTACGAGCAGTACTTC. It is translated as CASSLLFAYEQYF.

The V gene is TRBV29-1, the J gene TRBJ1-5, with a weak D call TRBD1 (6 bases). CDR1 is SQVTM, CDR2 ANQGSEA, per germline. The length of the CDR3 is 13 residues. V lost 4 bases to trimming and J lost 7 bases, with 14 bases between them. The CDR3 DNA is TGCAGCGTTGGGGGGCAGGGCCAACAGCCCCAGCATTTT. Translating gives CSVGGQGQQPQHF.

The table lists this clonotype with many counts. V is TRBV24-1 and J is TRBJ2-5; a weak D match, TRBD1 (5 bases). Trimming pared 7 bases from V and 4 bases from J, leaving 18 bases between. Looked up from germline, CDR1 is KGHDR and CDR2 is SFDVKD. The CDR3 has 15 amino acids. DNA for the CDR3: TGTGCCACCAGGCCGACAGCCCTACTGCGAGAGACCCAGTACTTC. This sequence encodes CATRPTALLRETQYF.

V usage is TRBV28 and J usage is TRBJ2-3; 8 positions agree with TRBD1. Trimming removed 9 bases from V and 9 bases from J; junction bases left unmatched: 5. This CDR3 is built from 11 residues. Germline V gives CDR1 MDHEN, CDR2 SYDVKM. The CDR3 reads CASLQGDTQYF. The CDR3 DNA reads TGTGCCAGTTTACAGGGGGACACGCAGTATTTT.

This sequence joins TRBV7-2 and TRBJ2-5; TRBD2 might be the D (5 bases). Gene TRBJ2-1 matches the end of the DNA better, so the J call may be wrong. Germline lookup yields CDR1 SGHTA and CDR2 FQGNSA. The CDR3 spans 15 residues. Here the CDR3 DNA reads TGTGCCAGCAGCTCCCGAGGGAGCGCCGGGAATGAGCAGTTCTTC. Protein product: CASSSRGSAGNEQFF.

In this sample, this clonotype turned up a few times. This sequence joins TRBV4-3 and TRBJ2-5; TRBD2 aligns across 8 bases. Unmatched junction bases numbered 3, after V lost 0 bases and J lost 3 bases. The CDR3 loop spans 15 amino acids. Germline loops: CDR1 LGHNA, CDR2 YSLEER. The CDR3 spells CASSQDSGGEETQYF. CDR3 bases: TGCGCCAGCAGCCAAGACTCGGGGGGGGAAGAGACCCAGTACTTC.